This is a list of T cell receptor beta chains from one sample in a study of T cell changes during pregnancy in multiple sclerosis. The method was immunoSEQ multiplex PCR; TCRdb's version includes in-frame clones alone and lacks a portion of them. Here the sample spans 50,000 to 65,000 clones, 90% to 95% being singletons. The material was CD8+ T cells from peripheral blood mononuclear cells, obtained in the second trimester of pregnancy. The receptors stem from a female donor with multiple sclerosis, enrolled in a pregnancy study. CDR3s include the opening cysteine and the closing phenylalanine or tryptophan. Each record gives: clone size, J gene, V gene, D gene, CDR3 DNA, CDR3 protein. D genes are given only for firm matches. Rows may omit the clone size; those that give it use once, few, many or a size class.

clone size: -; J gene: TRBJ2-7; V gene: TRBV6-1; D gene: TRBD2; CDR3 DNA: TGTGCCAGCAGTGGATTTAGCGGGAGGGCCAAAAATTCCTACGAGCAGTACTTC; CDR3 protein: CASSGFSGRAKNSYEQYF
clone size: -; J gene: TRBJ2-1; V gene: TRBV4-1; D gene: TRBD2; CDR3 DNA: TGCGCCAGCAGCCCCCCCCTAGCGGGAGTGTTCAATGAGCAGTTCTTC; CDR3 protein: CASSPPLAGVFNEQFF
clone size: -; J gene: TRBJ2-2; V gene: TRBV4-3; D gene: -; CDR3 DNA: TGCGCCAGCAGCCAAGACAACGGGGGATTCAGGGGGGAGCTGTTTTTT; CDR3 protein: CASSQDNGGFRGELFF
clone size: once; J gene: TRBJ2-7; V gene: TRBV20-1; D gene: -; CDR3 DNA: TGCAGTGCTAGAGATTTCCCTAGCGACAACTTC; CDR3 protein: CSARDFPSDNF
clone size: -; J gene: TRBJ1-1; V gene: TRBV19; D gene: -; CDR3 DNA: TGTGCCAGTAGTATCGGGTACACTGAAGCTTTCTTT; CDR3 protein: CASSIGYTEAFF
clone size: -; J gene: TRBJ2-1; V gene: TRBV13; D gene: TRBD1; CDR3 DNA: TGTGCCAGCAGCTTACTCCGGGACAGATACAATGAGCAGTTCTTC; CDR3 protein: CASSLLRDRYNEQFF
clone size: -; J gene: TRBJ1-5; V gene: TRBV23-1; D gene: TRBD1; CDR3 DNA: TGCGCCAGCAGTTCAGGGGGTCAGCCCCAGCATTTT; CDR3 protein: CASSSGGQPQHF
clone size: -; J gene: TRBJ2-1; V gene: TRBV14; D gene: TRBD2; CDR3 DNA: TGTGCCAGCAGCCACTCGGGGACTAGCGGGAGTTTTGAGCAGTTCTTC; CDR3 protein: CASSHSGTSGSFEQFF
clone size: -; J gene: TRBJ1-1; V gene: TRBV27; D gene: -; CDR3 DNA: TGTGCCAGCAGTTTACGAGGGTCAGCTGAAGCTTTCTTT; CDR3 protein: CASSLRGSAEAFF
clone size: -; J gene: TRBJ2-7; V gene: TRBV14; D gene: TRBD2; CDR3 DNA: TGTGCCAGCAGCCCACTAGCGGGTGAGCAGTACTTC; CDR3 protein: CASSPLAGEQYF
clone size: once; J gene: TRBJ1-3; V gene: TRBV15; D gene: -; CDR3 DNA: TGTGCCACCAGCAGAGATCAAATGAACACCATATATTTT; CDR3 protein: CATSRDQMNTIYF
clone size: -; J gene: TRBJ2-5; V gene: TRBV4-1; D gene: -; CDR3 DNA: TGCGCCAGCAGCCAAGATTCGACAGAAGAGACCCAGTACTTC; CDR3 protein: CASSQDSTEETQYF
clone size: -; J gene: TRBJ1-1; V gene: TRBV28; D gene: -; CDR3 DNA: TGTGCCAGCAGTTTTACAGGGTGGATGAACACTGAAGCTTTCTTT; CDR3 protein: CASSFTGWMNTEAFF
clone size: -; J gene: TRBJ2-7; V gene: TRBV27; D gene: -; CDR3 DNA: TGTGCCAGCAAAAACCTTGAGGAGAACTCCTACGAGCAGTACTTC; CDR3 protein: CASKNLEENSYEQYF
clone size: -; J gene: TRBJ2-5; V gene: TRBV28; D gene: TRBD1; CDR3 DNA: TGTGCCAGCAGCCGATTTGACAGGGAAGAGACCCAGTACTTC; CDR3 protein: CASSRFDREETQYF
clone size: -; J gene: TRBJ2-1; V gene: TRBV10-3; D gene: -; CDR3 DNA: TGTGCCATCAGCGGGCAGGGTGGGGACAATGAGCAGTTCTTC; CDR3 protein: CAISGQGGDNEQFF
clone size: -; J gene: TRBJ2-5; V gene: TRBV6-5; D gene: -; CDR3 DNA: TGTGCCAGCAGTTACGTGGCAGAAGAGACCCAGTACTTC; CDR3 protein: CASSYVAEETQYF
clone size: once; J gene: TRBJ2-1; V gene: TRBV13; D gene: TRBD1; CDR3 DNA: TGTGCCAGCAGCTACCCTATGGGACAGTTCGATGAGCAGTTCTTC; CDR3 protein: CASSYPMGQFDEQFF
clone size: -; J gene: TRBJ2-3; V gene: TRBV5-4; D gene: -; CDR3 DNA: TGTGCCAGCAGCCCCCAGGTCACAGATACGCAGTATTTT; CDR3 protein: CASSPQVTDTQYF
clone size: -; J gene: TRBJ2-2; V gene: TRBV5-1; D gene: TRBD2; CDR3 DNA: TGCGCCAGCAGCTTGGCCCCCGGTAGCGGGAGGAACACCGGGGAGCTGTTTTTT; CDR3 protein: CASSLAPGSGRNTGELFF
clone size: -; J gene: TRBJ2-5; V gene: TRBV4-1; D gene: -; CDR3 DNA: TGCGCCAGCAGCCAAGTCAGCGGGGAGACCCAGTACTTC; CDR3 protein: CASSQVSGETQYF
clone size: -; J gene: TRBJ2-7; V gene: TRBV4-3; D gene: TRBD2; CDR3 DNA: TGCGCCAGCAGCCAGGGACTAGCGGGAGCGTACGAGCAGTACTTC; CDR3 protein: CASSQGLAGAYEQYF
clone size: -; J gene: TRBJ1-2; V gene: TRBV6-1; D gene: -; CDR3 DNA: TGTGCCAGCAACCCTCGAGGAGTTAACTATGGCTACACCTTC; CDR3 protein: CASNPRGVNYGYTF
clone size: -; J gene: TRBJ2-7; V gene: TRBV6-5; D gene: -; CDR3 DNA: TGTGCCAGCAGTTTTGGGTCGGACAGTTACGAGCAGTACTTC; CDR3 protein: CASSFGSDSYEQYF
clone size: -; J gene: TRBJ2-5; V gene: TRBV11-2; D gene: -; CDR3 DNA: TGTGCCAGCAGCTCTTTTGGCGGAGCCTTTCAAGAGACCCAGTACTTC; CDR3 protein: CASSSFGGAFQETQYF
clone size: once; J gene: TRBJ2-1; V gene: TRBV4-2; D gene: -; CDR3 DNA: TGTGCCAGCAGCCAAGTATCCGGGGACAATGAGCAGTTCTTC; CDR3 protein: CASSQVSGDNEQFF
clone size: -; J gene: TRBJ1-3; V gene: TRBV6-6; D gene: -; CDR3 DNA: TGTGCCAGCAGTTATGGGGAGGTCGGAAACACCATATATTTT; CDR3 protein: CASSYGEVGNTIYF
clone size: -; J gene: TRBJ2-3; V gene: TRBV5-4; D gene: TRBD2; CDR3 DNA: TGTGCCAGCAGCCCTGGCGCGGGGGAGGTCACAGATACGCAGTATTTT; CDR3 protein: CASSPGAGEVTDTQYF
clone size: -; J gene: TRBJ2-6; V gene: TRBV19; D gene: -; CDR3 DNA: TGTGCCAGTAGTACTTCTGGGGCCAACGTCCTGACTTTC; CDR3 protein: CASSTSGANVLTF
clone size: -; J gene: TRBJ2-6; V gene: TRBV27; D gene: TRBD1; CDR3 DNA: TGTGCCAGCAGTACGACAGGGTACGGGGCCAACGTCCTGACTTTC; CDR3 protein: CASSTTGYGANVLTF
clone size: -; J gene: TRBJ2-3; V gene: TRBV27; D gene: TRBD2; CDR3 DNA: TGTGCCAGCAGGGAGGCGGGAGGGGTAGATACGCAGTATTTT; CDR3 protein: CASREAGGVDTQYF
clone size: -; J gene: TRBJ2-3; V gene: TRBV13; D gene: -; CDR3 DNA: TGTGCCAGCAGCTTAGAGCGACGTAGCGATACGCAGTATTTT; CDR3 protein: CASSLERRSDTQYF
clone size: -; J gene: TRBJ1-1; V gene: TRBV18; D gene: TRBD1; CDR3 DNA: TGTGCCAGCTCACCACGAAGAGGACAGGGGGCGTTTGTGGACACTGAAGCTTTCTTT; CDR3 protein: CASSPRRGQGAFVDTEAFF
clone size: -; J gene: TRBJ1-5; V gene: TRBV5-4; D gene: TRBD1; CDR3 DNA: TGTGCCAGCAGCTTGGCCGGGACAGGGGAGCTCCAGCATTTT; CDR3 protein: CASSLAGTGELQHF
clone size: -; J gene: TRBJ2-5; V gene: TRBV23-1; D gene: -; CDR3 DNA: TGCGCCAGCACTTGGAGTCATCAGGGGCAAGAGACCCAGTACTTC; CDR3 protein: CASTWSHQGQETQYF
clone size: once; J gene: TRBJ2-3; V gene: TRBV5-5; D gene: -; CDR3 DNA: TGTGCCAGCAGCTTGGATCTAGCCCCAGATACGCAGTATTTT; CDR3 protein: CASSLDLAPDTQYF
clone size: -; J gene: TRBJ1-1; V gene: TRBV29-1; D gene: TRBD1; CDR3 DNA: TGCAGCGTTGAGGACAGGGGCCCAGGAGGGACTGAAGCTTTCTTT; CDR3 protein: CSVEDRGPGGTEAFF
clone size: -; J gene: TRBJ2-3; V gene: TRBV27; D gene: TRBD2; CDR3 DNA: TGTGCCAGCAGTCCTTACGGGACTAAGTTATTCACAGATACGCAGTATTTT; CDR3 protein: CASSPYGTKLFTDTQYF
clone size: -; J gene: TRBJ1-1; V gene: TRBV19; D gene: -; CDR3 DNA: TGTGCCAGTTCCCCTACCCTGAACACTGAAGCTTTCTTT; CDR3 protein: CASSPTLNTEAFF
clone size: -; J gene: TRBJ2-3; V gene: TRBV27; D gene: -; CDR3 DNA: TGTGCCAGCAGCGGGGTGCGGGCAATCACAGATACGCAGTATTTT; CDR3 protein: CASSGVRAITDTQYF
clone size: -; J gene: TRBJ2-7; V gene: TRBV27; D gene: -; CDR3 DNA: TGTGCCAGCAGTTGGAGAGGAGTCCACGAGCAGTACTTC; CDR3 protein: CASSWRGVHEQYF
clone size: -; J gene: TRBJ2-1; V gene: TRBV7-9; D gene: TRBD2; CDR3 DNA: TGTGCCAGCAGCCGGGGACTAGCGGGAGGGCCCAGGAAGTTCTTC; CDR3 protein: CASSRGLAGGPRKFF
clone size: -; J gene: TRBJ2-1; V gene: TRBV10-3; D gene: -; CDR3 DNA: TGTGCCATCGGGGGGGCTTCCTACAATGAGCAGTTCTTC; CDR3 protein: CAIGGASYNEQFF
clone size: -; J gene: TRBJ2-7; V gene: TRBV5-1; D gene: -; CDR3 DNA: TGCGCCAGCAGCTTGTCCAGTGCTGGCTACGAGCAGTACTTC; CDR3 protein: CASSLSSAGYEQYF
clone size: -; J gene: TRBJ2-7; V gene: TRBV7-6; D gene: TRBD2; CDR3 DNA: TGTGCCAGCAGTGGGGGCGCGGGAGGGTCCAACGAGCAGTACTTC; CDR3 protein: CASSGGAGGSNEQYF
clone size: -; J gene: TRBJ1-5; V gene: TRBV6-6; D gene: TRBD1; CDR3 DNA: TGTGCCAGTCCTCGGACAGGGGAGGGTCAGCCCCAGCATTTT; CDR3 protein: CASPRTGEGQPQHF
clone size: -; J gene: TRBJ2-7; V gene: TRBV19; D gene: -; CDR3 DNA: TGTGCCAGTAGGTCAGGGAATGACGAGCAGTACTTC; CDR3 protein: CASRSGNDEQYF
clone size: few; J gene: TRBJ2-7; V gene: TRBV7-8; D gene: -; CDR3 DNA: TGTGCCAGCAGCTGGGCGCAGGGGAACGAGCAGTACTTC; CDR3 protein: CASSWAQGNEQYF
clone size: -; J gene: TRBJ1-2; V gene: TRBV27; D gene: -; CDR3 DNA: TGTGCCAGCACAACCCAGGGTCGTGGCTACACCTTC; CDR3 protein: CASTTQGRGYTF
clone size: -; J gene: TRBJ1-5; V gene: TRBV27; D gene: -; CDR3 DNA: TGTGCCAGCAGTCCACTCAGGGCAGGCAATCAGCCCCAGCATTTT; CDR3 protein: CASSPLRAGNQPQHF
clone size: -; J gene: TRBJ2-7; V gene: TRBV29-1; D gene: -; CDR3 DNA: TGCAGCGCCCGAACCGGGACAACCTACGAGCAGTACTTC; CDR3 protein: CSARTGTTYEQYF
clone size: once; J gene: TRBJ2-7; V gene: TRBV27; D gene: -; CDR3 DNA: TGTGCCAGCAGCGGGGTTGATAACGAGCAGTACTTC; CDR3 protein: CASSGVDNEQYF
clone size: once; J gene: TRBJ1-1; V gene: TRBV6-5; D gene: -; CDR3 DNA: TGTGCCAGCAGTTATCTCGGGGGGGACACTGAAGCTTTCTTT; CDR3 protein: CASSYLGGDTEAFF
clone size: -; J gene: TRBJ2-7; V gene: TRBV5-4; D gene: TRBD2; CDR3 DNA: TGTGCCAGCAGCTTCGGGACTAGCGGGTTATCCTACGAGCAGTACTTC; CDR3 protein: CASSFGTSGLSYEQYF
clone size: -; J gene: TRBJ2-5; V gene: TRBV11-2; D gene: -; CDR3 DNA: TGTGCCAGCAGCTTAGGGGTCGAGACAGGAGGCCAAGAGACCCAGTACTTC; CDR3 protein: CASSLGVETGGQETQYF
clone size: once; J gene: TRBJ2-7; V gene: TRBV6-5; D gene: TRBD1; CDR3 DNA: TGTGCCAGCAGTTCACCGGGACAGGGGGACTACGAGCAGTACTTC; CDR3 protein: CASSSPGQGDYEQYF
clone size: few; J gene: TRBJ2-6; V gene: TRBV7-9; D gene: -; CDR3 DNA: TGTGCCAGCAGCATTACGGAGTCTGGGGCCAACGTCCTGACTTTC; CDR3 protein: CASSITESGANVLTF
clone size: -; J gene: TRBJ2-7; V gene: TRBV27; D gene: TRBD2; CDR3 DNA: TGTGCCAGCAGTCTAGCGGTATCCCCCTACGAGCAGTACTTC; CDR3 protein: CASSLAVSPYEQYF
clone size: -; J gene: TRBJ1-4; V gene: TRBV5-6; D gene: -; CDR3 DNA: TGTGCCAGCAGCTTCCCTGGGACTAACGGAACTAATGAAAAACTGTTTTTT; CDR3 protein: CASSFPGTNGTNEKLFF